This T cell receptor (beta chain) was observed in a study of patients and donors after allogeneic stem cell transplantation. From the RT-PCR reads, TCRdb called clonotypes with MiXCR, one entry per CDR3 protein. The sample lists about a million distinct CDR3 sequences; more than 15% were seen once. Germline assignment: CDR1 DFQATT and CDR2 SNEGSKA (reference sequence). The CDR3 spans 15 residues. Trimming removed 5 bases from V and 0 bases from J, with 17 bases in between. Sequencing was done on a sample of blood, either unsorted or a sorted T cell fraction (not recorded which). The chain joins TRBV20-1 to TRBJ2-7; D perhaps matches TRBD2 (5 bases). The source of this sequence is a human donor who was either an allogeneic HSCT recipient or a stem cell or donor lymphocyte infusion donor (not recorded which). It is not recorded whose cells these are; they may come from a transplant donor. The CDR3 loop reads CSADRAGLNSYEQYF. In DNA, the CDR3 is TGCAGTGCTGACCGGGCGGGTTTAAACTCCTACGAGCAGTACTTC.